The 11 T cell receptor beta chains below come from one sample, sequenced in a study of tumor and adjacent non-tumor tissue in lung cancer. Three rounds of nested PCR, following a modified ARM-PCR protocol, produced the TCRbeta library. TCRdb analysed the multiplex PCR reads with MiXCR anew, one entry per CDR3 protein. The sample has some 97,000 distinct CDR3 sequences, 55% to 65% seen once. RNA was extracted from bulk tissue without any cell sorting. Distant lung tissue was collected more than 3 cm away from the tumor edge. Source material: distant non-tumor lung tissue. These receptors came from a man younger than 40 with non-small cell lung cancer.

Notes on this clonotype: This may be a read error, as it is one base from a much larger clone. The CDR3 DNA is TGTGCCACCGATGGGGGAGGGGAGGAGCTGTTTTTT. This codes for CATDGGGEELFF. J is TRBJ2-2 and V is TRBV6-5; 7 bases match TRBD2. Losses at the gene ends were 10 bases for V and 10 bases for J; bases not matched to a gene: 9. Germline V gives CDR1 MNHEY, CDR2 SVGAGI. The CDR3 loop spans 12 amino acids.

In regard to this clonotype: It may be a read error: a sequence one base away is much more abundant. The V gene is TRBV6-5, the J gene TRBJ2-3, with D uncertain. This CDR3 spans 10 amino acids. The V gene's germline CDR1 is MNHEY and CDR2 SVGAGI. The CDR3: CGSTADTQYF. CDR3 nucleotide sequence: TGTGGCAGCACCGCGGATACGCAGTATTTT.

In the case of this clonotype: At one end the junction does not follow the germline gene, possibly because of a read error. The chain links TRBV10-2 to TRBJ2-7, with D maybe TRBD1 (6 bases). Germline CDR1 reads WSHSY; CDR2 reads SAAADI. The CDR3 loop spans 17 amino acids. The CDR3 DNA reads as TGCACCAGCAGTGACTCTCGAGGGGGATACACTTCCCACGAGCAGTACTTC. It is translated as CTSSDSRGGYTSHEQYF.

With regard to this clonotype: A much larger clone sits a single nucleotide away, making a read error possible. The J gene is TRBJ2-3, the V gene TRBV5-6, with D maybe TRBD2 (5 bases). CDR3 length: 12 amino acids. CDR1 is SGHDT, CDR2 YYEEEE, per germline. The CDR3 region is CASSSDSDTHYF. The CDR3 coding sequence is TGTGCCAGCAGCTCGGACTCCGACACGCACTATTTT.

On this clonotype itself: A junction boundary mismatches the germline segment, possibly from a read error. CDR3 sequence reads: CASSLDREREQSF. The CDR3 DNA reads TGTGCCAGTAGCTTGGACAGGGAAAGGGAGCAGTCCTTC. This chain uses TRBV5-5 with TRBJ2-1, with 8 bases aligning to TRBD1. Germline V CDR1 and CDR2: SGHKS, YYEKEE (reference sequence). This CDR3 contains 13 residues.

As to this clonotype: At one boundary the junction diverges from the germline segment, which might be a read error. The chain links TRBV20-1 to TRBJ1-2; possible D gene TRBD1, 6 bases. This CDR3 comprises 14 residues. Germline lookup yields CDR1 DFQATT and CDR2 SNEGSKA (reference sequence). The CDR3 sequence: CSASRDTEAYVYTF. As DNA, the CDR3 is TGTAGTGCTAGCCGGGACACGGAGGCCTATGTCTACACCTTC.

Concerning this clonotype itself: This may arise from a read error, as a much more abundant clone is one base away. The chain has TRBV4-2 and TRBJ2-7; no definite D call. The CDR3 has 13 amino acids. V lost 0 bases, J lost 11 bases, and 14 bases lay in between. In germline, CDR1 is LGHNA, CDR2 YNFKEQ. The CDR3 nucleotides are TGTGCCAGCAGCCAAGATGGTCAGGTGAAGGAGTACTTC. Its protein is CASSQDGQVKEYF.

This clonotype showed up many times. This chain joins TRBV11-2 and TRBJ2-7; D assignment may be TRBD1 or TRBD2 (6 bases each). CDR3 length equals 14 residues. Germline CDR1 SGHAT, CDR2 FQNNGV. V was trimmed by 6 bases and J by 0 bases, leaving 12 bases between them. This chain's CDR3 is CASRAGHSSYEQYF. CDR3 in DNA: TGTGCCAGCAGGGCGGGACACAGCTCCTACGAGCAGTACTTC.

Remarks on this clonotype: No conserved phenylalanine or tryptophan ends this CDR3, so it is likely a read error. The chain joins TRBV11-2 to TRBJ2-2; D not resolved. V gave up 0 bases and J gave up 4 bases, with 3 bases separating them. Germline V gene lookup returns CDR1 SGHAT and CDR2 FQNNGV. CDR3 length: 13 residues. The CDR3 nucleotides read TGTGCCAGCAGCTTAGATCCCACCGGGGAGCTGTTTTCT. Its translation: CASSLDPTGELFS.

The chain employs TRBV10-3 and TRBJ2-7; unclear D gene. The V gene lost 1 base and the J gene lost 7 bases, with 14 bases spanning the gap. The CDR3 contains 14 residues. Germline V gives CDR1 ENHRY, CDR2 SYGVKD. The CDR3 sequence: CAISEWNWDGEQYF. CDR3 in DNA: TGTGCCATCAGTGAGTGGAATTGGGATGGTGAGCAGTACTTC.

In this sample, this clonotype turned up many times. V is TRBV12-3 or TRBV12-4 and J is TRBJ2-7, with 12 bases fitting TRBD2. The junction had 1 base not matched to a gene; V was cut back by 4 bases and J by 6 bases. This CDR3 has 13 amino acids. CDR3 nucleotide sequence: TGTGCCAGCAGTTGGGGACTAGCGGGCGAGCAGTACTTC. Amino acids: CASSWGLAGEQYF.